The sequence of this TCR beta chain was determined in a study of blood T cell repertoires in COVID-19. Study background: Specimens from acute and convalescent COVID-19 originated in the United States, Italy and Spain.

The germline gives CDR1 SGHVS, CDR2 FNYEAQ. The CDR3 is made up of 16 amino acids. Between the trimmed V and J ends, which lost 0 bases and 5 bases, there was a span of 13 bases. Clones were read by immunoSEQ multiplex PCR, and TCRdb kept only the in-frame ones, dropping some. The data show 110,000 to 150,000 clones, with more than 70% seen just once and 5.5% held by the top ten. The clonotype originates from a middle-aged man with acute COVID-19. Input material: PBMCs or T cells enriched from blood (not recorded which). V usage is TRBV7-6 and J usage is TRBJ2-2; D possibly corresponds to TRBD2 (6 bases). The CDR3 loop reads CASSLATGSDTGELFF. The CDR3 region has the DNA TGTGCCAGCAGCTTAGCGACCGGGAGTGATACCGGGGAGCTGTTTTTT.